Each of the 21 T cell receptor beta chains below was sequenced from the same sample in a study of T cell changes during pregnancy in multiple sclerosis. Assay: immunoSEQ multiplex PCR; the TCRdb copy retains only in-frame clones and omits some. This table holds about 53,000 clones, roughly 90% found once. Sequenced material: CD8+ T cells from peripheral blood mononuclear cells, taken before pregnancy. The receptors shown here come from a female donor with multiple sclerosis, enrolled in a pregnancy study.

The chain recombines TRBV7-9 with TRBJ1-5; weak D call: TRBD1 (5 bases). The CDR3 has 14 residues. Trimming left V 3 bases short and J 4 bases short, with 10 bases between. Germline V lookup: CDR1 SEHNR, CDR2 FQNEAQ (reference sequence). Here the CDR3 reads CASSLPGGNQPQHF. DNA for the CDR3: TGTGCCAGCAGCTTGCCCGGGGGAAATCAGCCCCAGCATTTT. The variable domain in full, with the rest retrieved from reference TRBV7-9 and TRBJ1-5, is DTGVSQNPRHKITKRGQNVTFRCDPISEHNRLYWYRQTLGQGPEFLTYFQNEAQLEKSRLLSDRFSAERPKGSFSTLEIQRTEQGDSAMYLCASSLPGGNQPQHFGDGTRLSIL.

The chain uses TRBV19 and TRBJ2-1; 9 positions match TRBD2. The CDR3 runs 15 residues. Germline V gene lookup returns CDR1 LNHDA and CDR2 SQIVND (reference sequence). The ends lost 1 base at V and 9 bases at J; junction bases unmatched: 7. In DNA, the CDR3 is TGTGCCAGTAGTATAGTTCCGCGGGGGGGTAGTGAGCAGTTCTTC. It yields the protein CASSIVPRGGSEQFF.

This clone was seen more than once but under ten times. The chain carries TRBV10-3 and TRBJ1-1, with a tentative D call TRBD1 (5 bases). Per the germline V gene, CDR1 is ENHRY and CDR2 is SYGVKD. V gave up 3 bases and J gave up 7 bases, with 6 bases separating them. This CDR3 spans 11 amino acids. The DNA of the CDR3 is TGTGCCATCAGTGAAACAGGTGAAGCTTTCTTT. Protein product: CAISETGEAFF.

The genes are TRBV2 and TRBJ2-5; a weak D match, TRBD1 (6 bases). Germline CDR1 is SNHLY and CDR2 is FYNNEI. This CDR3 has 17 residues. V dropped 3 bases and J dropped 1 base, with 18 bases sitting between them. This CDR3 reads CASSEPLDSPPQETQYF. The CDR3 nucleotides read TGTGCCAGCAGTGAGCCCCTGGACAGTCCACCCCAAGAGACCCAGTACTTC.

V and J are TRBV27 and TRBJ2-7; 9 bases line up with TRBD1. The V segment lost 0 bases and the J segment 3 bases; nucleotides outside the gene matches: 3. CDR1 is MNHEY and CDR2 is SMNVEV in the germline V gene (reference sequence). CDR3 length equals 15 residues. CDR3 protein: CASSLSGQGVYEQYF. DNA of the CDR3: TGTGCCAGCAGTTTATCGGGACAGGGAGTCTACGAGCAGTACTTC.

The V call is TRBV30, the J call TRBJ2-7; 11 positions match TRBD1. Trimming cost V 3 bases and J 3 bases; bases outside gene matches: 4. The length of the CDR3 is 14 residues. Germline V gene lookup returns CDR1 GTSNPN and CDR2 SVGIG (reference sequence). Written as DNA, the CDR3 is TGTGCCTGGAGACAGGGACAGGGGGTCTACGAGCAGTACTTC. Its translation: CAWRQGQGVYEQYF.

In this sample, this clone turned up once. The genes are TRBV9 and TRBJ1-5, with 7 positions matching TRBD1. CDR1 and CDR2 from the germline V gene are SGDLS and YYNGEE. Trimming took 4 bases from V and 4 from J; bases not matched to a gene: 2. The CDR3 covers 13 residues. The chain's CDR3 is CASSPGGNQPQHF. The DNA of the CDR3 is TGTGCCAGCAGCCCAGGGGGAAATCAGCCCCAGCATTTT.

The chain couples TRBV6-5 to TRBJ2-7; D may be TRBD1 (6 bases). Between the trimmed V and J ends, which lost 2 bases and 6 bases, there was a span of 14 bases. The V gene's germline CDR1 is MNHEY and CDR2 SVGAGI. The CDR3 has 14 amino acids. CDR3 coding DNA: TGTGCCAGCAGTTACACCACAGGGCTTGGCGAGCAGTACTTC. This codes for CASSYTTGLGEQYF.

This clone was detected once. The rearrangement joins TRBV4-2 to TRBJ2-7; maybe TRBD2 (5 bases). Looked up from germline, CDR1 is LGHNA and CDR2 is YNFKEQ. The CDR3 has 15 residues. Trimming took off 0 bases at V and 6 bases at J, with 15 bases between the two ends. The CDR3 DNA reads TGTGCCAGCAGCCAAGATAGAGGGCTAGTTGGCGAGCAGTACTTC. Its protein product is CASSQDRGLVGEQYF.

The V gene is TRBV5-1, the J gene TRBJ2-3, with 7 bases fitting TRBD2. The CDR3 loop spans 16 amino acids. V was clipped by 4 bases and J by 2 bases; unmatched bases: 10. CDR1 is SGHRS and CDR2 is YFSETQ in the germline V gene. The CDR3 sequence is CASSLGREAFTDTQYF. CDR3 bases: TGCGCCAGCAGCCTCGGTCGGGAGGCCTTCACAGATACGCAGTATTTT.

The V gene is TRBV7-8, the J gene TRBJ1-5; perhaps TRBD1 as D (6 bases). The CDR3 has 15 amino acids. V lost 5 bases, J lost 3 bases, and 14 bases lay in between. Germline CDR1 is SGHVS and CDR2 is FQNEAQ. The CDR3 region is CASSPAGGSNQPQHF. CDR3 bases: TGTGCCAGCAGCCCGGCGGGGGGCTCCAATCAGCCCCAGCATTTT.

This clone occurred a few times. This rearrangement joins TRBV20-1 to TRBJ1-1; D may be TRBD1 (5 bases). V lost 7 bases, J lost 5 bases, and 8 bases lay in between. CDR1 and CDR2 from the germline V gene are DFQATT and SNEGSKA (reference sequence). The CDR3 is 10 amino acids. The CDR3 here is CSGGGTEAFF. CDR3 nucleotides: TGCAGTGGGGGGGGGACTGAAGCTTTCTTT.

This sequence joins TRBV7-9 and TRBJ1-2; 8 bases map to TRBD1. The CDR3 contains 13 residues. From germline, CDR1 is SEHNR and CDR2 FQNEAQ (reference sequence). Trimming at V came to 5 bases and at J to 8 bases, leaving 7 bases not matched to a gene. The CDR3 loop is CASSPRQGSGYTF. As DNA, the CDR3 is TGTGCCAGCAGCCCCCGACAGGGGAGCGGCTACACCTTC.

The gene calls are TRBV7-9 and TRBJ1-1; no definite D call. CDR1 is SEHNR, CDR2 FQNEAQ, per germline (reference sequence). The ends were cut back, 5 bases at V and 8 bases at J, with 6 bases in the middle. This CDR3 has 10 residues. In nucleotides, the CDR3 is TGTGCCAGCAGCGGCAGGGAAGCTTTCTTT. Translating it yields CASSGREAFF.

The rearrangement links TRBV28 to TRBJ2-4; perhaps TRBD2 as D (5 bases). The germline V gene has CDR1 MDHEN and CDR2 SYDVKM. This CDR3 region has 17 residues. V was clipped by 5 bases and J by 0 bases, with 17 bases between them. The CDR3 coding sequence is TGTGCCAGCAGTCCCCAGGCTAGCTTGGAAGCCAAAAACATTCAGTACTTC. It yields the protein CASSPQASLEAKNIQYF.

The genes are TRBV4-2 and TRBJ1-6; 7 positions agree with TRBD1. The V gene end was trimmed by 5 bases and the J gene end by 0 bases; junction bases not matched to a gene: 7. Germline V gene data show CDR1 as LGHNA and CDR2 as YNFKEQ. CDR3 length: 17 amino acids. The CDR3 region has the DNA TGTGCCAGCAGCGTCGACAGGGAGAGCTCCTATAATTCACCCCTCCACTTT. It translates to CASSVDRESSYNSPLHF.

This clone is labeled medium-sized. The chain employs TRBV6-4 and TRBJ1-6, with D perhaps matching TRBD1 (5 bases). The CDR3 sequence is 13 residues long. Looked up from germline, CDR1 is MRHNA and CDR2 is SNTAGT. The germline V and J ends were trimmed by 4 bases and 5 bases, with 6 bases remaining between them. The CDR3 bases are TGTGCCAGCAGTGGGGGCGATAATTCACCCCTCCACTTT. Protein: CASSGGDNSPLHF.

The chain uses TRBV2 and TRBJ2-1, with TRBD2 as a possible D gene (6 bases). Germline lookup yields CDR1 SNHLY and CDR2 FYNNEI. V gave up 4 bases and J gave up 8 bases, with 21 bases separating them. The CDR3 covers 16 residues. The CDR3 nucleotides read TGTGCCAGCAGTGTCGATAGAGAGAGGGGCGGGGATGAGCAGTTCTTC. Encoded protein: CASSVDRERGGDEQFF.

The chain carries TRBV5-4 and TRBJ2-7; TRBD2 matches 11 bases. This CDR3 is built from 17 residues. Per the germline V gene, CDR1 is SGHNT and CDR2 is YYREEE (reference sequence). The V segment lost 2 bases and the J segment 3 bases; nucleotides outside the gene matches: 10. DNA for the CDR3: TGTGCCAGCAGCTTACAGAATAGCGGGGGGGCCGACTACGAGCAGTACTTC. Its translation is CASSLQNSGGADYEQYF.

This clone was recorded only once. The chain carries TRBV7-9 and TRBJ2-4; 7 nucleotides align to TRBD1. CDR3 length equals 16 residues. Per the germline V gene, CDR1 is SEHNR and CDR2 is FQNEAQ (reference sequence). The V and J ends lost 1 base and 8 bases, in that order; junction bases with no gene match: 11. The CDR3 DNA is TGTGCCAGCAGCTTAGGACGCACAGGGGTCGGGGACATTCAGTACTTC. It encodes CASSLGRTGVGDIQYF.

This clone appeared once. The DNA for the CDR3 is TGTGCCAGCGGGGGACAGGGGACAGGCTACACCTTC. Residues: CASGGQGTGYTF. This rearrangement joins TRBV6-1 to TRBJ1-2; 10 bases are shared with TRBD1. V was pared by 8 bases and J by 8 bases, with 5 bases of the junction left unmatched. Looked up from germline, CDR1 is MNHNS and CDR2 is SASEGT. The CDR3 extends over 12 amino acids.